The rows below give T cell receptor beta chains drawn from one sample of a study of blood T cell repertoires in COVID-19. The protocol was immunoSEQ multiplex PCR, while the TCRdb copy is restricted to in-frame clones and leaves out a portion. The sample comprises some 200,000 clones, about 80% of which are singletons, and around 6.9% rests with the top ten. The sample taken for sequencing was peripheral blood. These receptors were collected from a human donor with acute or convalescent COVID-19. The donor label of this sample is uncertain. CDR3s include the opening cysteine and the closing phenylalanine or tryptophan. A D gene is named only where the DNA matches it firmly. Clone size, where shown, is once, few, many, or a class for clones that have expanded.

TRBJ2-7	TRBV7-2	-	-	CASSLVASASSYEQYF	TGTGCCAGCAGCTTAGTTGCCAGCGCAAGCTCCTACGAGCAGTACTTC
TRBJ2-5	TRBV5-1	-	TRBD2	CASSPGLAAEETQYF	TGCGCCAGCAGCCCGGGACTAGCGGCTGAAGAGACCCAGTACTTC
TRBJ1-5	TRBV24-1	-	-	CAPWAGVCNQPQHF	TGTGCCCCGTGGGCAGGGGTGTGCAATCAGCCCCAGCATTTT
TRBJ1-2	TRBV12-3/TRBV12-4	-	-	CASSLGQYGYTF	TGTGCCAGCAGTCTAGGACAATATGGCTACACCTTC
TRBJ1-2	TRBV12-3/TRBV12-4	-	-	CASSLDSLGYTF	TGTGCCAGCAGTTTGGACTCTCTAGGCTACACCTTC
TRBJ2-6	TRBV5-3	-	-	CARSAQDSGANVLTF	TGTGCCAGAAGCGCGCAGGACTCTGGGGCCAACGTCCTGACTTTC
TRBJ1-2	TRBV27	few	TRBD1	CASSPTGNGGYTF	TGTGCCAGCAGTCCGACAGGGAATGGTGGCTACACCTTC
TRBJ1-2	TRBV19	-	TRBD1	CASTLGTGRYGYTF	TGTGCCAGTACCCTAGGGACAGGGAGGTATGGCTACACCTTC
TRBJ2-7	TRBV6-5	-	TRBD2	CASTTGTSIHEQYF	TGTGCCAGCACCACGGGGACTAGCATCCACGAGCAGTACTTC
TRBJ2-2	TRBV6-5	-	TRBD2	CASRGLAGGRGELFF	TGTGCCAGCAGGGGACTAGCGGGAGGGCGGGGGGAGCTGTTTTTT
TRBJ1-3	TRBV30	-	-	CACPGSYSGNTIYF	TGTGCCTGCCCAGGCTCCTACTCTGGAAACACCATATATTTT
TRBJ2-6	TRBV5-6	-	TRBD2	CASRLAGVHSGANVLTF	TGTGCCAGCAGGTTGGCGGGGGTCCACTCTGGGGCCAACGTCCTGACTTTC
TRBJ1-6	TRBV30	few	TRBD1	CAWSAGQGGSPLHF	TGTGCCTGGAGCGCGGGACAGGGCGGTTCACCCCTCCACTTT
TRBJ2-7	TRBV2	-	-	CASRGGVEGYYEQYF	TGTGCCAGCAGGGGGGGAGTGGAGGGGTACTACGAGCAGTACTTC
TRBJ1-5	TRBV27	-	-	CASSLQGDGNQPQHF	TGTGCCAGCAGTTTACAGGGCGATGGCAATCAGCCCCAGCATTTT
TRBJ2-3	TRBV5-4	-	TRBD2	CASSSGLVGTDTQYF	TGTGCCAGCAGCTCCGGACTAGTCGGCACAGATACGCAGTATTTT
TRBJ1-5	TRBV10-3	-	-	CAISEADYSNQPQHF	TGTGCCATCAGTGAGGCAGACTATAGCAATCAGCCCCAGCATTTT
TRBJ2-5	TRBV5-1	-	TRBD1	CASSSQGAGETQYF	TGCGCCAGCAGCTCACAGGGGGCCGGGGAGACCCAGTACTTC
TRBJ2-2	TRBV7-2	few	TRBD2	CASSLTSGSATGELFF	TGTGCCAGCAGCCTCACTAGCGGGAGTGCCACCGGGGAGCTGTTTTTT
TRBJ2-1	TRBV11-2	-	TRBD2	CASSLGAGVRNEQFF	TGTGCCAGCAGCTTAGGAGCGGGAGTTCGCAATGAGCAGTTCTTC
TRBJ2-1	TRBV19	once	-	CASSIDPGRLGNYNEQFF	TGTGCCAGTAGTATAGATCCAGGTCGGCTCGGAAATTACAATGAGCAGTTCTTC
TRBJ1-5	TRBV28	-	TRBD1	CASSAGGQGKNQPQHF	TGTGCCAGCAGTGCGGGGGGACAGGGAAAGAATCAGCCCCAGCATTTT
TRBJ2-6	TRBV7-9	-	TRBD1	CASSERGTGGAGANVLTF	TGTGCCAGCAGCGAAAGGGGGACAGGGGGCGCTGGGGCCAACGTCCTGACTTTC
TRBJ1-2	TRBV6-6	-	TRBD1	CASSYSRGTAYGYTF	TGTGCCAGCAGTTATTCTCGAGGGACAGCCTATGGCTACACCTTC
TRBJ2-1	TRBV6-1	-	TRBD1	CASSGDRGLGSGSNEQFF	TGTGCCAGCAGTGGGGACAGGGGGCTGGGTAGCGGGAGCAATGAGCAGTTCTTC
TRBJ2-6	TRBV5-4	-	TRBD2	CASSLSASGRRRSNVLTF	TGTGCCAGCAGCTTATCGGCTAGCGGGAGAAGAAGGTCCAACGTCCTGACTTTC
TRBJ2-5	TRBV11-3	-	-	CASSPRGRAETQYF	TGTGCCAGCAGCCCTAGGGGGAGAGCAGAGACCCAGTACTTC
TRBJ1-1	TRBV6-6	-	-	CASSYSLYSGGTEAFF	TGTGCCAGCAGTTACTCGTTGTACTCCGGGGGCACTGAAGCTTTCTTT
TRBJ1-6	TRBV6-5	-	TRBD1	CASTGTGLWNSPLHF	TGTGCCAGCACCGGGACAGGGCTTTGGAATTCACCCCTCCACTTT
TRBJ2-2	TRBV7-2	-	TRBD2	CASSPRLAGAGGELFF	TGTGCCAGCAGTCCACGGCTAGCGGGAGCCGGCGGGGAGCTGTTTTTT
TRBJ1-2	TRBV11-1	-	-	CASSLADGANYGYTF	TGTGCCAGCAGCTTAGCGGACGGGGCTAACTATGGCTACACCTTC
TRBJ2-1	TRBV6-2/TRBV6-3	-	TRBD2	CASSRRTSGDYNEQFF	TGTGCCAGCAGTAGAAGGACTAGCGGAGACTACAATGAGCAGTTCTTC
TRBJ2-1	TRBV5-4	-	TRBD2	CASSFNGLAAYNEQFF	TGTGCCAGCAGCTTTAACGGACTAGCGGCGTACAATGAGCAGTTCTTC
TRBJ1-2	TRBV5-5	-	-	CASIPPGGASGYTF	TGTGCCAGCATCCCTCCGGGGGGCGCGAGTGGCTACACCTTC
TRBJ1-4	TRBV11-2	-	TRBD1	CASSLQGANEKLFF	TGTGCCAGCAGCTTGCAGGGGGCTAATGAAAAACTGTTTTTT
TRBJ2-1	TRBV29-1	-	TRBD2	CSVEDRGGRADEQFF	TGCAGCGTTGAAGATAGGGGCGGGAGGGCCGATGAGCAGTTCTTC
TRBJ2-3	TRBV9	-	-	CASSPPAGRTDTQYF	TGTGCCAGCAGCCCGCCGGCGGGGCGCACAGATACGCAGTATTTT
TRBJ1-6	TRBV14	-	TRBD1	CASSLYGQGRNSPLHF	TGTGCCAGCAGCCTTTACGGACAGGGCCGCAATTCACCCCTCCACTTT